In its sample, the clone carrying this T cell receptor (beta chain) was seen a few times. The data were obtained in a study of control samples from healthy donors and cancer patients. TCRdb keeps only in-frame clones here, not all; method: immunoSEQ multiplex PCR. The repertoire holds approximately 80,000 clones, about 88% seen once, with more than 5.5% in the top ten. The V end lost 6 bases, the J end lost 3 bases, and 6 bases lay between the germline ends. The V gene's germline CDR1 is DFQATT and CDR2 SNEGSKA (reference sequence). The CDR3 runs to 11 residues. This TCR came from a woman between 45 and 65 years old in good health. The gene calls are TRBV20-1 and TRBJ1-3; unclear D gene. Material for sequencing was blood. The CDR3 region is CSATDGNTIYF. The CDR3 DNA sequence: TGCAGTGCGACCGATGGAAACACCATATATTTT.